A selection of T cell receptor beta chains follows, all from one sample in a study of cytomegalovirus exposure and HLA in healthy donors. This table comes from immunoSEQ multiplex PCR, and its TCRdb copy is limited to in-frame clones, with some not included. The data show 150,000 to 170,000 clones, 70% to 80% seen once. The sequenced sample was PBMCs. These TCRs come from a man younger than 40 in good health and CMV-seronegative. The CDR3 runs from the conserved cysteine through the conserved F or W. Fields, in order: J gene, clone size, CDR3 length, V gene, D gene, CDR3 protein, CDR3 DNA. The D gene is left open where the match is weak. Size is omitted from some rows. Given values are once, few, many or a class for expanded clones.

>TRBJ2-7|NA|15|TRBV14|NA
CASSRYGRGSYEQYF
TGTGCCAGCAGCCGATACGGCAGGGGATCCTACGAGCAGTACTTC
>TRBJ2-1|NA|16|TRBV13|TRBD2
CASSSPGLAGGDEQFF
TGTGCCAGCAGCTCCCCGGGACTAGCGGGGGGGGATGAGCAGTTCTTC
>TRBJ2-3|NA|14|TRBV5-1|NA
CASSFEPSTDTQYF
TGCGCCAGCAGCTTCGAGCCGAGCACAGATACGCAGTATTTT
>TRBJ2-1|few|15|TRBV7-2|NA
CASTFAGAAYNEQFF
TGTGCCAGCACCTTTGCAGGGGCTGCCTACAATGAGCAGTTCTTC
>TRBJ2-5|once|15|TRBV28|TRBD1
CASVGTGSYQETQYF
TGTGCCAGCGTTGGGACAGGGTCGTACCAAGAGACCCAGTACTTC
>TRBJ1-2|NA|15|TRBV9|TRBD1
CASSVGTGGFYGYTF
TGTGCCAGCAGCGTAGGGACAGGGGGATTCTATGGCTACACCTTC
>TRBJ2-2|NA|16|TRBV9|TRBD2
CASSVPSGGADGELFF
TGTGCCAGCAGCGTCCCGAGCGGGGGGGCCGACGGGGAGCTGTTTTTT
>TRBJ2-2|NA|12|TRBV6-5|NA
CSTFAGTGELFF
TGTTCCACATTTGCGGGGACCGGGGAGCTGTTTTTT
>TRBJ2-3|NA|14|TRBV7-8|TRBD2
CASNLRGVGDTQYF
TGTGCCAGCAACCTGCGGGGGGTGGGAGATACGCAGTATTTT
>TRBJ1-1|NA|14|TRBV5-1|TRBD1
CASSLRHRGTEAFF
TGCGCCAGCAGCTTGCGCCACAGGGGTACTGAAGCTTTCTTT
>TRBJ2-7|NA|12|TRBV28|NA
CASTRAGDEQYF
TGTGCCAGCACCCGGGCAGGGGACGAGCAGTACTTC
>TRBJ1-3|NA|17|TRBV19|NA
CASSIPDRLSRRNTIYF
TGTGCCAGTAGCATCCCGGACAGATTGAGTAGGAGAAACACCATATATTTT
>TRBJ1-1|NA|14|TRBV7-9|TRBD1
CASSLEGQYTEAFF
TGTGCCAGCAGCTTAGAGGGACAGTACACTGAAGCTTTCTTT
>TRBJ1-4|NA|14|TRBV25-1|NA
CASSEIEGWEKLFF
TGTGCCAGCAGTGAAATCGAGGGTTGGGAAAAACTGTTTTTT
>TRBJ1-5|NA|15|TRBV9|TRBD1
CASSSRDRCNQPQHF
TGTGCCAGCAGCTCCCGGGACAGGTGCAATCAGCCCCAGCATTTT
>TRBJ2-7|NA|15|TRBV2|TRBD2
CASSGLAGGDLRRYF
TGTGCCAGCAGTGGATTAGCGGGGGGGGACTTGAGGAGGTACTTC
>TRBJ2-7|NA|14|TRBV15|TRBD1
CATSPRDRSYEQYF
TGTGCCACCAGCCCTCGGGACAGATCCTACGAGCAGTACTTC
>TRBJ2-1|NA|15|TRBV2|TRBD2
CASIQSSGGANEQFF
TGTGCCAGCATCCAATCTAGCGGGGGGGCCAATGAGCAGTTCTTC
>TRBJ1-2|few|13|TRBV4-3|TRBD1
CASSQRQGDGYPF
TGCGCCAGCAGCCAACGACAGGGCGATGGCTACCCCTTC
>TRBJ1-5|NA|15|TRBV7-8|NA
CASSLQTGGNQPQHF
TGTGCCAGCAGCTTACAAACGGGAGGCAATCAGCCCCAGCATTTT
>TRBJ2-3|NA|14|TRBV7-6|NA
CASSLPFGTDTQYF
TGTGCCAGCAGCCTCCCGTTCGGCACAGATACGCAGTATTTT
>TRBJ1-1|NA|15|TRBV6-1|TRBD1
CASNRQGSSNTEAFF
TGTGCCAGCAACCGACAGGGAAGTAGTAACACTGAAGCTTTCTTT
>TRBJ2-1|NA|19|TRBV2|TRBD1
CASSEGDRGLGLAPSRQFF
TGTGCCAGCAGTGAGGGGGACAGGGGGCTCGGGCTAGCCCCAAGTCGGCAGTTCTTC
>TRBJ2-5|few|14|TRBV5-1|TRBD1
CASSLRGLGETQYF
TGCGCCAGCAGCTTGAGGGGGCTTGGGGAGACCCAGTACTTC
>TRBJ2-2|NA|15|TRBV14|NA
CASSQELGPTGELFF
TGTGCCAGCAGCCAAGAGTTGGGCCCCACCGGGGAGCTGTTTTTT
>TRBJ2-7|NA|15|TRBV7-9|NA
CASSLTGKASYEQYF
TGTGCCAGCAGCTTAACAGGGAAAGCCTCCTACGAGCAGTACTTC
>TRBJ2-7|once|14|TRBV6-5|TRBD1
CASTPDRGSHEQYF
TGTGCCAGCACCCCAGACAGGGGGTCCCACGAGCAGTACTTC
>TRBJ2-1|once|12|TRBV19|NA
CASSRVGNEQFF
TGTGCCAGTAGTCGGGTTGGAAATGAGCAGTTCTTC
>TRBJ2-7|once|15|TRBV9|NA
CASSPSPSPPYEQYF
TGTGCCAGCAGCCCTTCCCCTAGTCCCCCCTACGAGCAGTACTTC
>TRBJ2-2|NA|15|TRBV5-1|TRBD1
CASSFRTGNTGELFF
TGCGCCAGCAGCTTTAGGACAGGGAACACCGGGGAGCTGTTTTTT
>TRBJ2-2|NA|15|TRBV7-9|TRBD1
CASSFRTGAGGELFF
TGTGCCAGCAGCTTTCGGACAGGGGCCGGCGGGGAGCTGTTTTTT
>TRBJ2-3|NA|14|TRBV4-1|TRBD1
CASFGGQGTDTQYF
TGCGCCAGCTTCGGGGGACAGGGCACAGATACGCAGTATTTT
>TRBJ1-2|NA|11|TRBV30|NA
CAWRSSYGYTF
TGTGCCTGGAGATCCAGCTATGGCTACACCTTC
>TRBJ1-1|once|14|TRBV7-2|TRBD1
CASNLRGPGTEAFF
TGTGCCAGCAACCTCAGGGGGCCGGGCACTGAAGCTTTCTTT
>TRBJ2-7|few|13|TRBV10-3|TRBD1
CAISWTGEEEQYF
TGTGCCATCAGTTGGACAGGGGAGGAGGAGCAGTACTTC
>TRBJ1-1|NA|15|TRBV4-2|TRBD1
CASSQSGQANTEAFF
TGTGCCAGCAGCCAATCTGGACAGGCGAACACTGAAGCTTTCTTT
>TRBJ2-2|few|14|TRBV7-9|NA
CASSLGRVTGELFF
TGTGCCAGCAGCTTAGGCCGCGTCACCGGGGAGCTGTTTTTT
>TRBJ2-5|NA|14|TRBV6-5|TRBD2
CASSPLAGVETQYF
TGTGCCAGCAGCCCCCTAGCGGGGGTTGAGACCCAGTACTTC
>TRBJ1-5|NA|15|TRBV5-4|NA
CASSLYRISSQPQHF
TGTGCCAGCAGCTTGTACAGGATTTCTTCCCAGCCCCAGCATTTT
>TRBJ2-1|NA|15|TRBV18|TRBD2
CASSPSGGSYNEQFF
TGTGCCAGCTCCCCAAGCGGGGGGTCTTACAATGAGCAGTTCTTC
>TRBJ1-1|once|13|TRBV29-1|NA
CSVDPDRNTEAFF
TGCAGCGTTGATCCTGACAGGAACACTGAAGCTTTCTTT
>TRBJ1-3|NA|15|TRBV7-2|NA
CASSLSWGGEYTIYF
TGTGCCAGCAGCCTGTCGTGGGGCGGTGAATACACCATATATTTT
>TRBJ1-6|few|12|TRBV19|NA
CASSSLQGSLHF
TGTGCCAGTAGTTCCTTACAGGGATCCCTCCACTTT
>TRBJ2-6|NA|19|TRBV4-2|NA
CASSQDPGTGFSGANVLTF
TGTGCCAGCAGCCAAGATCCCGGGACTGGATTCTCTGGGGCCAACGTCCTGACTTTC
>TRBJ2-7|NA|13|TRBV11-2|NA
CASSLGGRAEQYF
TGTGCCAGCAGCTTAGGGGGGCGGGCCGAGCAGTACTTC
>TRBJ2-7|NA|16|TRBV4-2|NA
CASSLVAVVGTYEQYF
TGTGCCAGCAGCCTGGTGGCAGTGGTTGGTACCTACGAGCAGTACTTC